This TCR beta chain was profiled in a study of blood T cells in healthy people across ages. It was with a sample-barcoded 5' primer and a J-beta primer mix that a second PCR of roughly 6 to 12 cycles was run. Each CDR3 protein gets one entry after TCRdb re-called the 5' RACE reads with MiXCR. The table includes hundreds of thousands of distinct CDR3 sequences, over 20% detected once. Material: blood. This receptor was taken from a man aged 70 or older in good health.

The CDR3, as DNA: TGCAGCGTCCGCGTTGGGGGGATCGACGGGCAGTACTTC. Protein sequence: CSVRVGGIDGQYF. The rearrangement links TRBV29-1 to TRBJ2-7, with D maybe TRBD2 (6 bases). V was cut by 6 bases and J by 9 bases, with 21 bases left in between. CDR1 is SQVTM and CDR2 is ANQGSEA in the germline V gene. This CDR3 has 13 residues.